The rows below give T cell receptor beta chains drawn from one sample of a study of blood T cell repertoires in COVID-19. TCRdb's table, derived via immunoSEQ multiplex PCR, lists solely in-frame clones and lacks some. The table shows roughly 60,000 clones, with over 75% occurring only once. Sample: peripheral blood. The receptors shown here come from a woman aged 80 or over with active COVID-19. Each CDR3 is given with its conserved first and last residue. A D gene is named only where the DNA matches it firmly. Size is stated for part of the rows, as once, few or many counts, or as a class when the clone is expanded.

-	TRBV5-6	TRBJ1-1	-	TGTGCCAGCAGTACCAGGGGCGCGGCCACTGAAGCTTTCTTT	CASSTRGAATEAFF
-	TRBV27	TRBJ1-1	-	TGTGCCAGCAGTTTATCGGTTACGGGGAGCACTGAAGCTTTCTTT	CASSLSVTGSTEAFF
TRBD2	TRBV7-2	TRBJ2-1	-	TGTGCCAGCAGCGTTACCGGGACTAGCGGGAATGAGCAGTTCTTC	CASSVTGTSGNEQFF
TRBD1	TRBV7-2	TRBJ1-6	-	TGTGCCAGCAGCTTGGGCAGCGGACAGGGATCACCCCTCCACTTT	CASSLGSGQGSPLHF
TRBD2	TRBV3-1/TRBV3-2	TRBJ2-3	-	TGTGCCAGCAGCCCTGGACTAGCTACAGATACGCAGTATTTT	CASSPGLATDTQYF
-	TRBV7-6	TRBJ2-1	-	TGTGCCAGCAGCTTAGTGGTAAGGGGCGATGAGCAGTTCTTC	CASSLVVRGDEQFF
TRBD1	TRBV7-8	TRBJ1-2	-	TGTGCCAGCACCAGTGACAGGGGGCTGGTCTATGGCTACACCTTC	CASTSDRGLVYGYTF
TRBD2	TRBV28	TRBJ2-1	-	TGTGCCAGCAGTTTAATCAGCGGGACCGTCTACAATGAGCAGTTCTTC	CASSLISGTVYNEQFF
-	TRBV5-1	TRBJ2-3	-	TGCGCCAGCAGCTTACGGGGAGTTGGGACAGATACGCAGTATTTT	CASSLRGVGTDTQYF
TRBD1	TRBV19	TRBJ2-2	-	TGTGCCAGTAGTAGGGACAGGGACCCCGGGGAGCTGTTTTTT	CASSRDRDPGELFF
-	TRBV18	TRBJ1-5	once	TGTGCCAGCTCAGAACAGGGTTTGGGTCAGCCCCAGCATTTT	CASSEQGLGQPQHF
-	TRBV10-3	TRBJ2-5	once	TGTGCCAGCCGGGGGATCACGGGGTCCGGAGAGACCCAGTACTTC	CASRGITGSGETQYF
-	TRBV13	TRBJ1-6	few	TGTGCCAGCAGCGGGAGGGGAGGTCGTAATTCACCCCTCCACTTT	CASSGRGGRNSPLHF
TRBD1	TRBV27	TRBJ1-6	-	TGTGCCAGCAGTTTATATGACAGGGTTAATTCACCCCTCCACTTT	CASSLYDRVNSPLHF
-	TRBV28	TRBJ2-2	medium-sized	TGTGCCAGCAGTCAGATGGGTTCTCCCACGGGCGGGGAGCTGTTTTTT	CASSQMGSPTGGELFF
TRBD1	TRBV12-3/TRBV12-4	TRBJ2-5	-	TGTGCCAGCACGACAGGGATGGGGGAGACCCAGTACTTC	CASTTGMGETQYF
-	TRBV28	TRBJ1-2	-	TGTGCCAGCAGCCCAGATGATGGCTACACCTTC	CASSPDDGYTF
-	TRBV7-2	TRBJ1-1	-	TGTGCCAGCAGCTTACTCAAACGGTCCACTGAAGCTTTCTTT	CASSLLKRSTEAFF
-	TRBV7-2	TRBJ1-1	-	TGTGCCAGCAGCTTACGGGGTCTGAGCACTGAAGCTTTCTTT	CASSLRGLSTEAFF
-	TRBV2	TRBJ1-2	-	TGTGCCAGCAGCTCTGGACAGCTAAACTATGGCTACACCTTC	CASSSGQLNYGYTF
-	TRBV20-1	TRBJ2-5	-	TGCAGTGCTAGAGATCTGGAGACCCAGTACTTC	CSARDLETQYF
-	TRBV5-4	TRBJ2-1	-	TGTGCCAGCAGCTTGGCAAGCGGGTACTCCTACAATGAGCAGTTCTTC	CASSLASGYSYNEQFF
-	TRBV6-6	TRBJ1-4	-	TGTGCCAGCACCCCGGGAAGGGCAACTAATGAAAAACTGTTTTTT	CASTPGRATNEKLFF
TRBD2	TRBV18	TRBJ2-2	-	TGTGCCAGCTCACCATCAGCGGGAGGTCGGACCGGGGAGCTGTTTTTT	CASSPSAGGRTGELFF
-	TRBV5-8	TRBJ2-5	-	TGTGCCAGCAGCTTGGGATCCAGCGGACCGTTCCAAGAGACCCAGTACTTC	CASSLGSSGPFQETQYF